A selection of T cell receptor beta chains follows, all from one sample in a study of T-cell memory formation after mild COVID-19. Each CDR3 protein gets one entry after TCRdb re-called the 5' RACE reads with MiXCR. The sample yields approximately 450,000 distinct CDR3 sequences, over 15% seen once. Sequenced input: PBMCs or a T cell subset sorted from them (not recorded which). These receptors were obtained from an adult woman who had mild COVID-19 (a few samples of this study predate the infection). Cell type and time point are not known. The CDR3 runs from the conserved cysteine through the conserved F or W. A D gene is named only where the DNA matches it firmly. Expanded clones are given a class, and other clones once, few, many or no size at all.

.	TRBV5-5	TRBJ2-7	few	TGTGCCAGCACCTTAGCCCTCAGCGCCGGGGCTCCCTACGAGCAGTACTTC	CASTLALSAGAPYEQYF
.	TRBV5-6	TRBJ1-4	.	TGTGCCAGCAGCAGAGCGGCGGGGGTCGAGGAAAAACTGTTTTTT	CASSRAAGVEEKLFF
.	TRBV21-1	TRBJ2-5	.	TGTGCCAGCAGCAGATGGACAGCCCAAGAGACCCAGTACTTC	CASSRWTAQETQYF
TRBD2	TRBV5-1	TRBJ2-1	few	TGCGCCAGCAGACTAGCGGAGACCTACAATGAGCAGTTCTTC	CASRLAETYNEQFF
.	TRBV7-8	TRBJ2-5	many	TGTGCCAGCAGCCCAGAGGGGGGGGAGACCCAGTACTTC	CASSPEGGETQYF
.	TRBV7-9	TRBJ1-4	few	TGTGCCAGCAGCAGGGGGAAGGGCACAACTAATGAAAAACTGTTTTTT	CASSRGKGTTNEKLFF
.	TRBV6-5	TRBJ2-5	few	TGTGCCAGCAGTTTCCGTGTAGACCAAGAGACCCAGTACTTC	CASSFRVDQETQYF
.	TRBV20-1	TRBJ2-3	.	TGCAGTGCTAGAGAGCAATTCGGAGGGGACTTATGG	CSAREQFGGDLW
.	TRBV18	TRBJ1-1	.	TGTGCCAGCTCACCACGGCAGATGAACACTGAAGCTTTCTTT	CASSPRQMNTEAFF
.	TRBV7-9	TRBJ2-3	.	TGTGCCGGGGACGGGAGCACAGATACGCAGTATTTT	CAGDGSTDTQYF
.	TRBV20-1	TRBJ1-4	few	TGCAGTGCTAGACCTACCGGGACCTCAGCAGGTGAAAAACTGTTTTTT	CSARPTGTSAGEKLFF
.	TRBV12-3/TRBV12-4	TRBJ2-7	.	TGTGCCAGCAGAAACCAGAACACCTACGAGCAGTACTTC	CASRNQNTYEQYF
.	TRBV5-1	TRBJ2-7	.	TGCGCCAGCAGCTTGTCCAGGGGCGGTAGCTACGAGCAGTACTTC	CASSLSRGGSYEQYF
.	TRBV5-5	TRBJ2-7	.	TGTGCCAGCAGCTTGGTGGACACCTCCTACGAGCAGTACTTC	CASSLVDTSYEQYF
TRBD1	TRBV3-1	TRBJ2-2	few	TGTGCCAGCAGCGCCTCCGGGACAGGGGACCTTATCGCGAACACCGGGGAGCTGTTTTTT	CASSASGTGDLIANTGELFF
.	TRBV4-1	TRBJ2-5	.	TGCGCCAGCAGCAACCCGGGGTCAGGAGAGACCCAGTACTTC	CASSNPGSGETQYF
.	TRBV12-3/TRBV12-4	TRBJ2-5	.	TGTGCCAGCAGTAGATTGTACCAAGAGACCCAGTACTTC	CASSRLYQETQYF